This TCR beta chain was sequenced during a study of neurological immune-mediated disorders (dated by TCRdb to between 2017 and 2020). Describing the broader study: Among the roughly 34 multiple sclerosis patients, relapsing-remitting MS was present in approximately 31 and secondary progressive MS was present in 3. Peripheral blood TCR-beta repertoires from patients with HTLV-I-associated myelopathy (HAM/TSP), patients with multiple sclerosis, and healthy controls were compared in the study using UMI-based sequencing. The roughly 99 TCR-beta libraries covered PBMC samples along with longitudinal samples, technical triplicates, and paired sorted CD4+ and CD8+ T-cell subsets. Of the roughly 71 subjects in the cohort, around 15 were HAM/TSP patients, some 34 were multiple sclerosis patients, and some 20 were healthy controls.

This clonotype was detected many times. Its antigen specificity is not known. Base quality data are lacking; no much larger clone is found one base away. cDNA synthesis used template-switch 5'RACE with a primer carrying a 10-nucleotide random unique molecular identifier tagging each TCR transcript. Every sequencing run covered 15-18 subjects and yielded more than 160 million TCR-beta sequences. The RNeasy kit was used to extract total RNA. The KAPA Real-time Library Amplification kit was used to amplify TCR-beta VDJ regions with primers targeting the TCR constant region and the 5'RACE anchor. Sample indexes and Illumina adaptors were added in a first PCR, after which library yield was increased in a second PCR. After Ampure bead purification, the TCR product of roughly 650 bp was size-selected on a 2% E-gel SizeSelection system. Library quality was checked on a Bioanalyzer, concentration was measured with Qubit, and libraries were quantified with the Kapa Library Quantification kit before pooling. An Illumina HiSeq 2500 sequenced the libraries paired-end 2 x 150 bp. To increase sequence diversity, roughly 24-32% phiX was spiked into each library pool. The authors' analysis ran thus. The UMI-based MiGEC pipeline processed quality-filtered reads and removed over 75% of raw TCR sequences during error correction. IMGT germline references were used for aligning VDJ genes, and each clonotype was defined as a unique CDR3 amino acid sequence together with its V-J genes. Clonal expansion, Shannon diversity and CDR3 relatedness (CalcPairwiseDistances, ClusterSamples) were evaluated with VDJtools, and phylogenetic trees were built with CLCbio workbench. Clones with at least 8 unique UMIs were defined as expanded, with this threshold being based on coefficient-of-variation modelling across technical triplicates. The raw public data were reprocessed by TCRdb itself: fastp quality trimming at Q25, MiXCR clonotype calling, in-frame beta chains only. Every CDR3 protein is listed once, alongside the most common genes and DNA of its rows. The V and J calls come from TCRdb's annotation, not from the publication. Within this sample are about 66,000 distinct CDR3 sequences, with roughly 3.9% of them counted one time only. Jointly, the top ten make up 1.3% of the sample.

V has 0 bases trimmed and J has 6 bases trimmed; junction bases matching no gene number 5. From cysteine to phenylalanine, the CDR3 is 15 amino acids long. Only the CDR3 DNA is retained, 45 bases long and in frame from the first base. The germline V gene (reference sequence) gives CDR1 as MNHEY and CDR2 as SMNVEV. Points the paper makes about the study in general: Phylogenetic analysis grouped repertoires from 18 of 34 MS patients into a cluster of related CDR3 sequences, suggesting a possible repertoire-level signature. TCR clonal expansion was greatest in HAM/TSP patients and smallest in MS patients, who ranked below even healthy controls. No identical CDR3 amino acid sequences were found to be shared among expanded clones across subjects, suggesting that TCR-beta repertoires were private in all groups. The MS cluster showed no association with clinical or MRI features, and the authors stated that larger cohorts are needed.

Libraries from unsorted PBMCs were made from 2 million PBMCs kept in RNAlater at -80 degrees C until RNA extraction. Multiple sclerosis patients were enrolled in a US clinical protocol under which disease progression was evaluated by magnetic resonance imaging. PBMCs were separated from peripheral blood using Ficoll-Hypaque density gradient centrifugation and then cryopreserved in liquid nitrogen. Recombination connected TRBV27 to TRBJ2-3, and 8 bases in between align with TRBD1. The sample taken for sequencing was PBMCs. The receptor was isolated from a man under 40 with multiple sclerosis. The nucleotides read TGTGCCAGCAGTTTATCGACCAGGGGGCGGGATACGCAGTATTTT. Its protein is CASSLSTRGRDTQYF.